Each of the 23 T cell receptor beta chains below was sequenced from the same sample in a study of cytomegalovirus exposure and HLA in healthy donors (dated by TCRdb to 2015 to 2018). The method behind the library was the immunoSEQ multiplex PCR assay. For the multiplex PCR, a mixture combining 60 forward primers for TCR Vbeta segments and 13 reverse primers for TCR Jbeta segments was used. TCRdb re-hosts the immuneACCESS table, in-frame sequences only. Its copies lack some clones; in the studies checked, an unresolved V gene accounts for under half of them, and the cause for the rest is not known. The sample includes around 250,000 clones, with 70% to 90% observed a single time. The ten biggest clones cover 8% of the sample. The sample consisted of PBMCs. The source is a woman aged 55-69 years in good health and CMV-seropositive.

V and J are TRBV9 and TRBJ1-5, with 8 positions matching TRBD1. Germline CDR1 and CDR2: SGDLS and YYNGEE. The CDR3 contains 14 residues. V lost 0 bases and J lost 6; bases outside the gene matches: 2. CDR3 sequence (DNA): TGTGCCAGCAGCGTAGGCCAGGGGGCTCAGCCCCAGCATTTT. Translated, it gives CASSVGQGAQPQHF.

The chain combines TRBV9 with TRBJ2-3; D ambiguous. The length of the CDR3 is 15 residues. Germline V lookup: CDR1 SGDLS, CDR2 YYNGEE. The V and J ends lost 0 bases and 2 bases respectively, with 10 bases between them. The CDR3 loop is CASSVEAGYTDTQYF. CDR3 in DNA: TGTGCCAGCAGCGTAGAGGCAGGCTACACAGATACGCAGTATTTT.

V gene TRBV15 combines with J gene TRBJ2-7, with D possibly being TRBD2 (5 bases). V was trimmed by 0 bases and J by 3 bases, leaving 9 bases between them. Germline V lookup: CDR1 LNHNV, CDR2 YYDKDF (reference sequence). This CDR3 contains 14 residues. Here the CDR3 reads CATSRELGGYEQYF. The CDR3 nucleotides are TGTGCCACCAGCAGAGAATTAGGAGGCTACGAGCAGTACTTC.

This chain uses TRBV7-2 with TRBJ2-1; D may be TRBD2 (6 bases). The CDR3 runs to 17 residues. Germline V CDR1 and CDR2: SGHTA, FQGNSA. V lost 5 bases and J lost 0, with 17 bases in between. The chain's CDR3 is CASSPGGVLTSYNEQFF. The CDR3 DNA reads TGTGCCAGCAGCCCCGGAGGGGTCCTTACCTCCTACAATGAGCAGTTCTTC.

V gene TRBV2 combines with J gene TRBJ2-7; 7 bases are a match to TRBD1. The J segment lost 3 bases and the V segment lost 7 bases, leaving 6 bases of the junction unmatched. The CDR3 is made up of 13 amino acids. Germline lookup yields CDR1 SNHLY and CDR2 FYNNEI. For the CDR3, the DNA is TGTGCCAGCACCCGGGACAGAGACTACGAGCAGTACTTC. It translates to CASTRDRDYEQYF.

This chain uses TRBV30 with TRBJ2-5, with a weak D call TRBD2 (5 bases). Per germline, CDR1 GTSNPN and CDR2 SVGIG (reference sequence). CDR3 length: 13 amino acids. V shed 3 bases and J shed 5 bases, with 13 bases lying between them. CDR3 loop: CAWSWESWETQYF. The CDR3, as DNA: TGTGCCTGGAGCTGGGAGTCCTGGGAGACCCAGTACTTC. Complete variable domain (other parts from reference TRBV30 and TRBJ2-5): SQTIHQWPATLVQPVGSPLSLECTVEGTSNPNLYWYRQAAGRGLQLLFYSVGIGQISSEVPQNLSASRPQDRQFILSSKKLLLSDSGFYLCAWSWESWETQYFGPGTRLLVL.

The chain combines TRBV25-1 with TRBJ1-1; D gene ambiguous. The ends were cut back, 1 base at V and 2 bases at J, with 5 bases in the middle. This CDR3 is 13 amino acids long. Germline CDR1 and CDR2: MGHDK and SYGVNS. The CDR3 loop is CASSEWANTEAFF. The CDR3 DNA is TGTGCCAGCAGTGAATGGGCAAACACTGAAGCTTTCTTT. The full variable domain, with the rest looked up from reference TRBV25-1 and TRBJ1-1, is EADIYQTPRYLVIGTGKKITLECSQTMGHDKMYWYQQDPGMELHLIHYSYGVNSTEKGDLSSESTVSRIRTEHFPLTLESARPSHTSQYLCASSEWANTEAFFGQGTRLTVV.

V and J are TRBV2 and TRBJ1-5, with 8 positions matching TRBD1. The CDR3 is 14 amino acids. The V and J ends lost 7 bases and 0 bases, in that order; junction bases with no gene match: 2. CDR1 SNHLY and CDR2 FYNNEI come from the germline V gene. The CDR3 DNA reads TGTGCCAGCAACGGACAGGGTAGCAATCAGCCCCAGCATTTT. It specifies CASNGQGSNQPQHF.

This clone turned up a few times. The J gene is TRBJ2-1, the V gene TRBV5-1; D might be TRBD2 (6 bases). The germline gives CDR1 SGHRS, CDR2 YFSETQ. V lost 2 bases and J lost 2, with 17 bases in between. The CDR3 spans 17 residues. CDR3 bases: TGCGCCAGCAGCTTAACCCCTATCGGGAGAGCCTACAATGAGCAGTTCTTC. It encodes CASSLTPIGRAYNEQFF.

In DNA form, the CDR3 reads TGTGCCAGCAGCGGGCGACAGGGGGCCGACGAGCAGTACTTC. Its protein product is CASSGRQGADEQYF. The chain carries TRBV9 and TRBJ2-7; 10 bases agree with TRBD1. The V segment lost 3 bases and the J segment 5 bases; nucleotides outside the gene matches: 5. Germline V gives CDR1 SGDLS, CDR2 YYNGEE. The CDR3 sequence is 14 residues long.

This rearrangement joins TRBV5-1 to TRBJ1-2; D gene uncertain. There are 13 residues in the CDR3. Trimming stripped 4 bases from V and 6 bases from J, with 13 bases between. Germline CDR1 reads SGHRS; CDR2 reads YFSETQ. The CDR3 loop is CASSKGSYDGYTF. The DNA for the CDR3 is TGCGCCAGCAGCAAAGGGAGCTACGATGGCTACACCTTC.

CDR3 in DNA: TGTGCCAGCAGCTTGGTGAGGACTAGATACAATGAGCAGTTCTTC. This translates into CASSLVRTRYNEQFF. V is TRBV5-4 and J is TRBJ2-1, with TRBD2 identical over 7 bases. The CDR3 length is 15 residues. The junction had 4 bases not matched to a gene; V was cut back by 0 bases and J by 4 bases. CDR1 is SGHNT, CDR2 YYREEE, per germline (reference sequence).

The chain combines TRBV7-7 with TRBJ2-1; D remains ambiguous. The V end was cut by 5 bases, the J end by 9 bases, with 14 bases between. The length of the CDR3 is 13 residues. The V gene's germline CDR1 is SSHAT and CDR2 FNYEAQ (reference sequence). CDR3 region: CASSPSGGVEQFF. CDR3 DNA: TGTGCCAGCAGCCCCTCGGGTGGAGTTGAGCAGTTCTTC.

This clone was picked up one time. The rearrangement uses TRBV5-1 and TRBJ2-1; possibly TRBD2 for D (7 bases). Germline V CDR1 and CDR2: SGHRS, YFSETQ. This CDR3 has 18 residues. Trimming removed 0 bases at V and 7 bases at J, with 23 bases between. CDR3 in amino acids: CASSLVLFGGAQKNEQFF. For the CDR3, the DNA is TGCGCCAGCAGCTTGGTGTTATTTGGGGGGGCGCAAAAAAATGAGCAGTTCTTC.

The chain employs TRBV2 and TRBJ2-7; 10 bases agree with TRBD2. Germline CDR1 SNHLY, CDR2 FYNNEI. The CDR3 extends over 14 amino acids. V was clipped by 6 bases and J by 7 bases; unmatched bases: 9. The CDR3 DNA sequence: TGTGCCAGCAGCACCCTAGCGGGAGCTGGGGAGCAGTACTTC. It specifies CASSTLAGAGEQYF.

The rearrangement links TRBV28 to TRBJ1-2; 10 positions agree with TRBD1. The CDR3 contains 16 residues. From germline, CDR1 is MDHEN and CDR2 SYDVKM. The V and J ends lost 4 bases and 8 bases, in that order; junction bases with no gene match: 13. CDR3 sequence (DNA): TGTGCCAGCAGTTCCAGACAGGGGGCTAACCGGAGGGGCTACACCTTC. This gives the protein CASSSRQGANRRGYTF.

As to this clone: Additional DNA sequences in this sample encode the identical CDR3. The chain employs TRBV5-5 and TRBJ1-5, with D possibly matching TRBD1 (5 bases). The CDR3 covers 15 residues. Germline V gene lookup returns CDR1 SGHKS and CDR2 YYEKEE (reference sequence). The V end was cut by 0 bases, the J end by 0 bases, with 7 bases between. In DNA, the CDR3 is TGTGCCAGCAGCTTGGACGGACATAGCAATCAGCCCCAGCATTTT. It encodes CASSLDGHSNQPQHF.

V is TRBV28 and J is TRBJ1-5; tentative D call: TRBD1 (6 bases). Per the germline V gene, CDR1 is MDHEN and CDR2 is SYDVKM. The germline V and J ends were trimmed by 5 bases and 4 bases, with 15 bases remaining between them. This CDR3 is built from 15 residues. The CDR3 bases are TGTGCCAGCAGTCCGCGTACAAGGGGGAATCAGCCCCAGCATTTT. Protein sequence: CASSPRTRGNQPQHF.

The count of this clone is one. The J gene is TRBJ2-3, the V gene TRBV28, with D unresolved. CDR3 length: 12 amino acids. Germline-derived CDR1 and CDR2 are MDHEN and SYDVKM. Trimming left V 3 bases short and J 5 bases short, with 6 bases between. The CDR3 DNA is TGTGCCAGCAGTTTTCCGGGAGATACGCAGTATTTT. Amino acids: CASSFPGDTQYF.

The CDR3 sequence: CASTLGTGTNEKLFF. CDR3 bases: TGTGCCAGCACCCTAGGGACTGGGACTAATGAAAAACTGTTTTTT. The chain joins TRBV7-9 to TRBJ1-4; a weak D match, TRBD1 (5 bases). V gave up 7 bases and J gave up 2 bases, with 14 bases separating them. The CDR3 is 15 amino acids. CDR1 and CDR2 (germline): SEHNR, FQNEAQ (reference sequence).

The V gene is TRBV29-1, the J gene TRBJ2-5; weak D call: TRBD1 (5 bases). The germline CDR1 and CDR2 sequences are SQVTM and ANQGSEA. The CDR3 length is 10 residues. The CDR3 protein is CAGHQETQYF. In nucleotides, the CDR3 is TGCGCAGGGCACCAAGAGACCCAGTACTTC.

The V call is TRBV5-5, the J call TRBJ2-6; no clear D gene. Germline V CDR1 and CDR2: SGHKS, YYEKEE (reference sequence). The CDR3 is 16 residues long. V was pared by 4 bases and J by 0 bases, with 11 bases between. This CDR3 reads CASSPHYNSGANVLTF. CDR3 coding DNA: TGTGCCAGCAGCCCCCACTATAACTCTGGGGCCAACGTCCTGACTTTC.

This clone was found once. Here the CDR3 omits its conserved ending phenylalanine or tryptophan, so a read error is the likely source. The DNA is left out, because the CDR3 cannot be placed on it with certainty; the CDR3 is given as TCRdb lists it. The CDR3 is CAISDRRTRCEA. The rearrangement links TRBV10-3 to TRBJ2-7; TRBD2, the table's D call, was not compared with the DNA. CDR1 ENHRY and CDR2 SYGVKD come from the germline V gene. The CDR3 comprises 12 residues, both ends counted.